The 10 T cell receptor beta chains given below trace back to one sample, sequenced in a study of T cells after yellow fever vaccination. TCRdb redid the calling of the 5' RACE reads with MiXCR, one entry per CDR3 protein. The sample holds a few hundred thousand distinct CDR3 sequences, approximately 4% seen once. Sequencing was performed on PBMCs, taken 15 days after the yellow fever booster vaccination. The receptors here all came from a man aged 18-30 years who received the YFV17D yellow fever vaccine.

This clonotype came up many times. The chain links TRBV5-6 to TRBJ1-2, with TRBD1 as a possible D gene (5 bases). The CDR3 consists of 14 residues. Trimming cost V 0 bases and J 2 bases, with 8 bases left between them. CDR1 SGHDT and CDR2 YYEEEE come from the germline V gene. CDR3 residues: CASSLAGLNYGYTF. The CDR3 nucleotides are TGTGCCAGCAGCTTGGCGGGGCTAAACTATGGCTACACCTTC.

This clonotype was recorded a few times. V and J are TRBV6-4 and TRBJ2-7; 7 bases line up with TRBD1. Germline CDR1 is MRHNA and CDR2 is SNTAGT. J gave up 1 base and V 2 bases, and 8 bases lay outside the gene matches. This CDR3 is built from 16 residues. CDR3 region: CASSDPGQGESYEQYV. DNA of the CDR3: TGTGCCAGCAGTGACCCGGGTCAGGGGGAGTCCTACGAGCAGTACGTC.

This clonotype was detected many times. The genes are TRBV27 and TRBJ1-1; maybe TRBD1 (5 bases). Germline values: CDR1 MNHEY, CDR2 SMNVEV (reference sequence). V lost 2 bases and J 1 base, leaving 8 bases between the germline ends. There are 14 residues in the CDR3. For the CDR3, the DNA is TGTGCCAGCAGTTTAGCAGGGCGGAACACTGAAGCTTTCTTT. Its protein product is CASSLAGRNTEAFF.

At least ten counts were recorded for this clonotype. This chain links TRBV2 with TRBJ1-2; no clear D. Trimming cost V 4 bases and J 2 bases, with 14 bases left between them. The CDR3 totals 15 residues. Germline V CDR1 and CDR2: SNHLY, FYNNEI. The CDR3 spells CASSVQPQNNYGYTF. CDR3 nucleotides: TGTGCCAGCAGTGTTCAGCCCCAAAACAACTATGGCTACACCTTC.

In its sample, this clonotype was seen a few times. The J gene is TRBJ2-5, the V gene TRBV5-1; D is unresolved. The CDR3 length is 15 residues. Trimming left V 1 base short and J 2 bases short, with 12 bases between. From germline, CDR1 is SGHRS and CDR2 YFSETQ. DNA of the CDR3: TGCGCCAGCAGCTTGTCCGTTTCGAATCAAGAGACCCAGTACTTC. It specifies CASSLSVSNQETQYF. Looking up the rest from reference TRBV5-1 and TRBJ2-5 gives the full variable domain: KAGVTQTPRYLIKTRGQQVTLSCSPISGHRSVSWYQQTPGQGLQFLFEYFSETQRNKGNFPGRFSGRQFSNSRSEMNVSTLELGDSALYLCASSLSVSNQETQYFGPGTRLLVL.

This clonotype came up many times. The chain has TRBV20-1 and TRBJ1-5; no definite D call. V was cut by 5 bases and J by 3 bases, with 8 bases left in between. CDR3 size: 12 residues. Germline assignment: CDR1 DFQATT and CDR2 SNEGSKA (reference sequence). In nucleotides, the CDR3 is TGCAGTGCTCCCGTCCCCAATCAGCCCCAGCATTTT. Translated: CSAPVPNQPQHF.

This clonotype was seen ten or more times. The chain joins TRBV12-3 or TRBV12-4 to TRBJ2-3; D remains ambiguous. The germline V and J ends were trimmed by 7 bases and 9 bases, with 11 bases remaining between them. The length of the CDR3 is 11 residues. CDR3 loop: CASTPIETQYF. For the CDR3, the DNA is TGTGCCAGCACCCCGATAGAGACGCAGTATTTT.

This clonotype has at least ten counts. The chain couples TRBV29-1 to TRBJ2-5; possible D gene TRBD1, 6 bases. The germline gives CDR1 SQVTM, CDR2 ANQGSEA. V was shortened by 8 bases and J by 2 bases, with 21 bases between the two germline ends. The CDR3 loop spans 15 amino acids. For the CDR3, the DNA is TGCAGCTCATTAGGACAGATCAACGGGCAAGAGACCCAGTACTTC. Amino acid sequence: CSSLGQINGQETQYF. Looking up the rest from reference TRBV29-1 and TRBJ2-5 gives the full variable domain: SAVISQKPSRDICQRGTSLTIQCQVDSQVTMMFWYRQQPGQSLTLIATANQGSEATYESGFVIDKFPISRPNLTFSTLTVSNMSPEDSSIYLCSSLGQINGQETQYFGPGTRLLVL.

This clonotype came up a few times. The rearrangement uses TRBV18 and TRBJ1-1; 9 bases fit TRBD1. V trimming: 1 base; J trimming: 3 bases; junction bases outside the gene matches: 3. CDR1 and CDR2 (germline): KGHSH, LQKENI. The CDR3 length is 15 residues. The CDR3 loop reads CASSPQTGGHTEAFF. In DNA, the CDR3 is TGTGCCAGCTCACCACAGACAGGGGGTCACACTGAAGCTTTCTTT.

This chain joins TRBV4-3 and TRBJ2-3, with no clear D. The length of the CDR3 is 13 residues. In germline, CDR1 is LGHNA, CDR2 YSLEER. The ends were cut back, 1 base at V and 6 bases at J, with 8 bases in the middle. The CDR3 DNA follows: TGCGCCAGCAGCCAAGGACCGATGGATACGCAGTATTTT. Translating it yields CASSQGPMDTQYF.